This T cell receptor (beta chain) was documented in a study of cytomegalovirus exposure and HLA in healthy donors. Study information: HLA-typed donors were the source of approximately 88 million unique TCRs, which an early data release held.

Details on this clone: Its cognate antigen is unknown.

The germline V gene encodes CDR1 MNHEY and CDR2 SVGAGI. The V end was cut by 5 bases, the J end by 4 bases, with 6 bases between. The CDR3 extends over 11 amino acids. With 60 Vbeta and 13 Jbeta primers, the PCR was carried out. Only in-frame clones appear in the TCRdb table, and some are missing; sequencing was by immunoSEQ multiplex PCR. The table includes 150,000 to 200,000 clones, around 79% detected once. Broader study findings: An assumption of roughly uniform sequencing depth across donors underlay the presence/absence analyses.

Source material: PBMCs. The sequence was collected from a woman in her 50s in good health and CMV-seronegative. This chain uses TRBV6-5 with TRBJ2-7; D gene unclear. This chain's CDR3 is CASSNRYEQYF. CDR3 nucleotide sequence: TGTGCCAGCAGTAACCGGTACGAGCAGTACTTC.